This entry is about one T cell receptor beta chain. The antigen is unknown. An input of roughly 0.5 to 1 ug of RNA was subjected to reverse transcription using random hexamers. Amplification of the TCR beta CDR3 was carried out by immunoSEQ multiplex PCR, which spanned a total of 54 Vbeta and 13 Jbeta segments. TCRdb re-called the immunoSEQ multiplex PCR reads with MiXCR, one entry per CDR3 protein. The repertoire holds 50,000 to 60,000 distinct CDR3 sequences, with more than 90% as singletons. From blood CD8+ and CD4+ T cells, the TCR beta chain was sequenced. Healthy donors, matched for age and sex, constituted the control group. These data come from a study of CD8 T cells in Susac syndrome. Findings of the study overall: TCR sequencing and HLA analysis covered a relatively small number of individuals.

Sequencing was performed on CD8+ T cells from PBMCs. The clonotype comes from a human donor in good health.

The CDR3 reads CASSYSLLGATAEAFF. CDR3 DNA: TGTGCCAGCAGTTACTCGTTGCTGGGGGCAACTGCTGAAGCTTTCTTT. J is TRBJ1-1 and V is TRBV6-5, with D maybe TRBD1 (6 bases). Deletions cut 0 bases from V and 6 bases from J, with 17 bases between. The CDR3 totals 16 residues. CDR1 and CDR2 (germline): MNHEY, SVGAGI.